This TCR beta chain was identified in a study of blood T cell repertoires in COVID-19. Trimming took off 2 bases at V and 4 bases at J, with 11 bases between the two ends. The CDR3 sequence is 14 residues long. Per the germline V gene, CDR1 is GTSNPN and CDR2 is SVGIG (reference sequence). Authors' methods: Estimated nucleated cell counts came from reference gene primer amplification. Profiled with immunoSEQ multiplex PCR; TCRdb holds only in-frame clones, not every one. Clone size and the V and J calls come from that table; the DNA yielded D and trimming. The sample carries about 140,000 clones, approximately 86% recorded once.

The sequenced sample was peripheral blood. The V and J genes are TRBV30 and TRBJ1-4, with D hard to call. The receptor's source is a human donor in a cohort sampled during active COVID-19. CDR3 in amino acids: CAWSRFGSNEKLFF. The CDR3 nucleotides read TGTGCCTGGAGTCGATTCGGGAGTAATGAAAAACTGTTTTTT.